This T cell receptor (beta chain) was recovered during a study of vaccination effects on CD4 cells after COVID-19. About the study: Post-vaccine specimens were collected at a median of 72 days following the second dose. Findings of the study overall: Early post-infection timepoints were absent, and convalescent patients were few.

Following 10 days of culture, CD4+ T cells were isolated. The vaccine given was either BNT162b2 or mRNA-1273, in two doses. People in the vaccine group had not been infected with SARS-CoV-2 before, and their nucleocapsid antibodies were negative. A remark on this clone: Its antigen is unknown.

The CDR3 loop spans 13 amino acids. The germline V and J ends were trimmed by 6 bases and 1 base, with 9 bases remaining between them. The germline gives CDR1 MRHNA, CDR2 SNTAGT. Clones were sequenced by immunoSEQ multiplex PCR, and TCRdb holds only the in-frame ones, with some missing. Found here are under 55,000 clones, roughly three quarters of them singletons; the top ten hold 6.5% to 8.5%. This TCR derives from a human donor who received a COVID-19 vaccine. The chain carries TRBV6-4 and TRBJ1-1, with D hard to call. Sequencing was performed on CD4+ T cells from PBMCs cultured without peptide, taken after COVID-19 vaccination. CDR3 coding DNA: TGTGCCAGCAGCCAGGTTCAGAACACTGAAGCTTTCTTT. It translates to CASSQVQNTEAFF.